These 15 T cell receptor beta chains were all obtained from the same sample, sequenced in a study of shared clonotypes between healthy human individuals. Produced via immunoSEQ multiplex PCR; TCRdb's table is partial and in-frame only. The table lists about 770,000 clones, just under 75% of them singletons. Input material: memory CD4+ T cells sorted from blood. Described subset: CD45RA-negative fraction. The receptors here all came from a woman aged 25 to 39 in good health.

The V and J genes are TRBV6-5 and TRBJ2-1, with 8 bases aligning to TRBD2. The CDR3 consists of 15 residues. Germline CDR1 reads MNHEY; CDR2 reads SVGAGI. Losses at the gene ends were 4 bases for V and 8 bases for J; bases not matched to a gene: 10. CDR3 DNA sequence: TGTGCCAGCAGTTTCAATAGCGGGACTTTGGATGAGCAGTTCTTC. Translation: CASSFNSGTLDEQFF.

About this clone: This likely reflects a read error, since a far larger clone is one base away. This chain connects TRBV6-6 to TRBJ2-3; D not resolved. CDR3 length: 11 residues. Germline CDR1 MNHNY, CDR2 SVGAGI (reference sequence). V was pared by 2 bases and J by 4 bases, with 1 base between. CDR3 region: CASSYADTQYF. The CDR3 DNA follows: TGTGCCAGCAGTTACGCAGATACGCAGTATTTT.

This clone appeared a single time. V usage is TRBV25-1 and J usage is TRBJ2-3; 7 bases map to TRBD1. Germline V gives CDR1 MGHDK, CDR2 SYGVNS. This CDR3 spans 15 amino acids. The junction had 11 bases not matched to a gene; V was cut back by 5 bases and J by 6 bases. The CDR3 coding sequence is TGTGCCAGCAGTCTACCGGGACAGAAGCAGGATACGCAGTATTTT. As protein: CASSLPGQKQDTQYF.

The V call is TRBV10-2, the J call TRBJ2-5, with 9 bases matching TRBD2. In germline, CDR1 is WSHSY, CDR2 SAAADI. This CDR3 comprises 16 residues. With 1 base clipped from V and 4 bases from J, the junction kept 7 bases outside the gene matches. CDR3 protein: CASSEFTAGGPETQYF. The CDR3 DNA sequence: TGCGCCAGCAGTGAGTTCACGGCGGGAGGGCCAGAGACCCAGTACTTC.

The chain links TRBV11-2 to TRBJ2-1, with D uncertain. The length of the CDR3 is 12 residues. The V end lost 5 bases, the J end lost 9 bases, and 11 bases lay between the germline ends. Germline V gives CDR1 SGHAT, CDR2 FQNNGV. The DNA for the CDR3 is TGTGCCAGCAGCCCCTCGTTGGTTGAGCAGTTCTTC. This translates into CASSPSLVEQFF. Drawing the rest from reference TRBV11-2 and TRBJ2-1, the complete variable domain is EAGVAQSPRYKIIEKRQSVAFWCNPISGHATLYWYQQILGQGPKLLIQFQNNGVVDDSQLPKDRFSAERLKGVDSTLKIQPAKLEDSAVYLCASSPSLVEQFFGPGTRLTVL.

This clone was observed once. The chain combines TRBV2 with TRBJ2-5; TRBD2 aligns across 14 bases. From germline, CDR1 is SNHLY and CDR2 FYNNEI. The CDR3 sequence is 16 residues long. With V trimmed by 10 bases and J by 5 bases, 12 bases remained unmatched. The CDR3 DNA reads as TGTGCCACCCCGTCCGGACTAGCGGGAGGACAGGAGACCCAGTACTTC. Amino acid sequence: CATPSGLAGGQETQYF.

The chain joins TRBV7-6 to TRBJ2-1; D is uncertain. V gave up 1 base and J gave up 6 bases, with 16 bases separating them. CDR3 length: 16 residues. Germline V CDR1 and CDR2: SGHVS, FNYEAQ. CDR3 sequence (DNA): TGTGCCAGCAGCTTAGAGGTGGCCCAATTGGCCAATGAGCAGTTCTTC. Translating it yields CASSLEVAQLANEQFF. The full variable domain, completed using reference TRBV7-6 and TRBJ2-1, is GAGVSQSPRYKVTKRGQDVALRCDPISGHVSLYWYRQALGQGPEFLTYFNYEAQQDKSGLPNDRFSAERPEGSISTLTIQRTEQRDSAMYRCASSLEVAQLANEQFFGPGTRLTVL.

The genes are TRBV28 and TRBJ2-1, with 10 bases fitting TRBD2. Germline lookup yields CDR1 MDHEN and CDR2 SYDVKM. The CDR3 is made up of 15 amino acids. Germline trimming cut 6 bases from V and 6 bases from J; bases unmatched to any gene: 8. As DNA, the CDR3 is TGTGCCAGCAGACGCTCTAGCGGGAGTTTCAATGAGCAGTTCTTC. Encoded protein: CASRRSSGSFNEQFF.

J is TRBJ1-5 and V is TRBV19, with D hard to call. Germline V gives CDR1 LNHDA, CDR2 SQIVND (reference sequence). The CDR3 loop spans 15 amino acids. Trimming took off 5 bases at V and 6 bases at J, with 17 bases between the two ends. This chain's CDR3 is CASSGRLFGSQPQHF. The CDR3 bases are TGTGCCAGTAGTGGACGGTTGTTTGGGAGTCAGCCCCAGCATTTT.

V and J are TRBV6-6 and TRBJ2-7; D ambiguous. This CDR3 has 12 residues. The V gene's germline CDR1 is MNHNY and CDR2 SVGAGI (reference sequence). Trimming cost V 2 bases and J 6 bases, with 8 bases left between them. CDR3 DNA: TGTGCCAGCAGTTACAACACGGGCGAGCAGTACTTC. Translation gives CASSYNTGEQYF.

The J gene is TRBJ1-1, the V gene TRBV5-1; 8 bases fit TRBD1. The CDR3 length is 12 residues. CDR1 is SGHRS, CDR2 YFSETQ, per germline. The J segment lost 7 bases and the V segment lost 5 bases, leaving 4 bases of the junction unmatched. CDR3 loop: CASSFTGGEAFF. CDR3 nucleotide sequence: TGCGCCAGCAGTTTCACAGGGGGTGAAGCTTTCTTT.

This clone was recorded once. The CDR3 reads CASSLVAADWDEQYF. The CDR3, as DNA: TGTGCCAGCAGCTTAGTCGCGGCAGACTGGGACGAGCAGTACTTC. The rearrangement joins TRBV7-9 to TRBJ2-7; D not certain. Trimming shortened V by 1 base and J by 5 bases, and 15 bases separated the two germline ends. Germline V gene lookup returns CDR1 SEHNR and CDR2 FQNEAQ (reference sequence). The CDR3 covers 15 residues.

This clone was detected a few times. The chain links TRBV28 to TRBJ2-3; 14 positions agree with TRBD2. There are 17 residues in the CDR3. Germline V gene data show CDR1 as MDHEN and CDR2 as SYDVKM. Losses at the gene ends were 10 bases for V and 5 bases for J; bases not matched to a gene: 14. Here the CDR3 reads CAIDTRGTSGRLDTQYF. The CDR3 coding sequence is TGTGCCATCGATACGAGAGGGACTAGCGGGAGACTAGATACGCAGTATTTT.

The chain uses TRBV11-3 and TRBJ2-2; D unclear. The germline V gene has CDR1 SGHNT and CDR2 YENEEA. The germline V and J ends were trimmed by 4 bases and 8 bases, with 8 bases remaining between them. The CDR3 is 12 residues long. CDR3 DNA sequence: TGTGCCAGCAGCTCTGAGACTGGGGAGCTGTTTTTT. Encoded protein: CASSSETGELFF.

J is TRBJ2-2 and V is TRBV11-2; 11 bases line up with TRBD1. The CDR3 sequence is 14 residues long. Germline V gene data show CDR1 as SGHAT and CDR2 as FQNNGV. J lost 5 bases, V lost 4 bases, and 0 bases had no gene match. The CDR3 region has the DNA TGTGCCAGCAGCTGGGACAGGGGGACCGGGGAGCTGTTTTTT. Its protein product is CASSWDRGTGELFF. Together with reference TRBV11-2 and TRBJ2-2, the CDR3 gives the full variable domain: EAGVAQSPRYKIIEKRQSVAFWCNPISGHATLYWYQQILGQGPKLLIQFQNNGVVDDSQLPKDRFSAERLKGVDSTLKIQPAKLEDSAVYLCASSWDRGTGELFFGEGSRLTVL.